These T cell receptor beta chains were read from a single sample in a study of neurological immune-mediated disorders. TCRdb itself ran the 5' RACE reads through MiXCR, one entry per CDR3 protein. The table lists tens of thousands of distinct CDR3 sequences, about 4% of them singletons. The sample taken for sequencing was PBMCs. These receptors were collected from a man aged 25 to 45 with multiple sclerosis. CDR3s include the opening cysteine and the closing phenylalanine or tryptophan. The D gene is left open where the match is weak. Where a row states a size, it is once, few, many or the class of an expanded clone; other rows omit it.

d_call	v_call	j_call	clone_size	cdr3_length	cdr3_aa	cdr3_nt
-	TRBV5-4	TRBJ2-7	many	15	CASSLEPSGGYEQYF	TGTGCCAGCAGCTTGGAGCCCAGTGGGGGCTACGAGCAGTACTTC
-	TRBV6-2/TRBV6-3	TRBJ2-7	many	12	CASSYKWDEQYF	TGTGCCAGCAGTTACAAGTGGGACGAGCAGTACTTC
TRBD1	TRBV6-2/TRBV6-3	TRBJ2-7	-	14	CASSPGQGKYEQYF	TGTGCCAGCAGTCCTGGACAGGGGAAATACGAGCAGTACTTC
-	TRBV20-1	TRBJ2-2	many	16	CSAAAGQPLSGGELFF	TGCAGTGCCGCAGCGGGACAGCCTTTATCGGGCGGGGAGCTGTTTTTT
TRBD1	TRBV20-1	TRBJ2-5	many	17	CSASAGQGIGDAVAQYF	TGCAGTGCTAGTGCGGGACAGGGTATTGGGGATGCGGTCGCCCAGTACTTC
-	TRBV11-2	TRBJ2-7	many	14	CASSALRGLGWQYF	TGTGCCAGCAGCGCGCTCCGGGGACTTGGGTGGCAGTACTTC
TRBD2	TRBV20-1	TRBJ2-1	-	16	CSASGLAGASYNEQFF	TGCAGTGCTTCGGGACTAGCGGGGGCGTCCTACAATGAGCAGTTCTTC
-	TRBV5-6	TRBJ2-1	many	16	CASSLFGGLDSGEQFF	TGTGCCAGCAGCTTGTTCGGGGGCTTAGACAGCGGGGAGCAGTTCTTC
TRBD1	TRBV7-9	TRBJ2-7	many	13	CASSLDGQGEQYF	TGTGCCAGCAGCTTAGATGGACAGGGTGAGCAGTACTTC
-	TRBV27	TRBJ1-5	many	15	CASSPLTGGNQPQHF	TGTGCCAGCAGTCCTCTCACAGGAGGCAATCAGCCCCAGCATTTT
-	TRBV20-1	TRBJ1-4	few	15	CSARFPGKGVEKLFF	TGCAGTGCTAGATTCCCGGGAAAGGGGGTTGAAAAACTGTTTTTT
TRBD2	TRBV4-2	TRBJ2-1	many	15	CASSQEGTSQNEQFF	TGTGCCAGCAGCCAAGAAGGGACTAGCCAAAATGAGCAGTTCTTC
-	TRBV20-1	TRBJ1-2	many	15	CSAREGPDWLTGYTF	TGCAGTGCTAGAGAAGGGCCTGACTGGTTAACTGGCTACACCTTC
-	TRBV25-1	TRBJ2-1	many	11	CASSAYNEQFF	TGTGCCAGCAGTGCCTACAATGAGCAGTTCTTC
-	TRBV7-2	TRBJ2-2	many	15	CASSLVVQGGGELFF	TGTGCCAGCAGCTTAGTTGTCCAGGGCGGCGGGGAGCTGTTTTTT
-	TRBV4-3	TRBJ1-5	many	15	CASSPQWDLGQPQHF	TGCGCCAGCAGCCCCCAGTGGGATTTGGGTCAGCCCCAGCATTTT
-	TRBV29-1	TRBJ2-7	many	15	CSVEDRESSSYEQYF	TGCAGCGTTGAAGATCGAGAAAGTTCGTCCTACGAGCAGTACTTC
-	TRBV14	TRBJ2-5	many	12	CASSGTPGTQYF	TGTGCCAGCAGCGGGACCCCCGGGACCCAGTACTTC
-	TRBV20-1	TRBJ1-6	many	14	CSARDTTYNSPLHF	TGCAGTGCTAGGGATACCACCTATAATTCACCCCTCCACTTT
TRBD2	TRBV24-1	TRBJ2-1	few	14	CATSEGIAGGKQFF	TGTGCCACCAGTGAAGGAATAGCGGGGGGGAAGCAGTTCTTC
-	TRBV3-1	TRBJ1-2	many	13	CASSQDLNYGYTF	TGTGCCAGCAGCCAAGACCTAAACTATGGCTACACCTTC
-	TRBV5-1	TRBJ1-1	many	14	CASSLENGLTEAFF	TGCGCCAGCAGCTTGGAGAACGGGCTGACTGAAGCTTTCTTT
-	TRBV10-3	TRBJ2-7	many	15	CAISPGMDWIYEQYF	TGTGCCATCAGTCCAGGAATGGACTGGATCTACGAGCAGTACTTC
-	TRBV20-1	TRBJ2-3	many	12	CSAEGSADTQYF	TGCAGTGCTGAGGGTAGCGCAGATACGCAGTATTTT
TRBD1	TRBV6-5	TRBJ1-5	many	16	CASRKTGGGSNQPQHF	TGTGCCAGCAGAAAAACAGGGGGCGGGAGCAATCAGCCCCAGCATTTT
-	TRBV4-3	TRBJ1-1	many	15	CASSQRRGGEAEAFF	TGCGCCAGCAGCCAAAGAAGGGGGGGCGAGGCTGAAGCTTTCTTT
-	TRBV7-8	TRBJ2-7	many	15	CASSLDPGDSYEQYF	TGTGCCAGCAGCTTAGATCCGGGGGACTCCTACGAGCAGTACTTC
-	TRBV20-1	TRBJ1-4	many	11	CSAGRGEKLFF	TGCAGTGCGGGTCGGGGTGAAAAACTGTTTTTT
-	TRBV12-3/TRBV12-4	TRBJ2-5	many	14	CASSLRTAGETQYF	TGTGCCAGCAGTCTACGGACAGCAGGAGAGACCCAGTACTTC
-	TRBV6-2/TRBV6-3	TRBJ2-7	many	15	CASSLPDRNLYEQYF	TGTGCCAGCAGTCTGCCAGACAGGAACCTCTACGAGCAGTACTTC
TRBD1	TRBV18	TRBJ2-3	many	16	CASSPREGGGTDTQYF	TGTGCCAGCTCACCACGTGAAGGGGGCGGCACAGATACGCAGTATTTT
-	TRBV18	TRBJ2-1	-	15	CASSPGLATLNEQFF	TGTGCCAGCTCACCTGGACTGGCGACACTGAATGAGCAGTTCTTC
TRBD2	TRBV7-6	TRBJ2-7	many	13	CASRERGGYEQYF	TGTGCCAGCAGAGAGCGGGGGGGCTACGAGCAGTACTTC
-	TRBV2	TRBJ1-1	many	14	CASSAQGRSAEAFF	TGTGCCAGCAGTGCTCAGGGGAGGTCAGCTGAAGCTTTCTTT
-	TRBV7-2	TRBJ2-4	many	12	CASTRDSGIQYF	TGTGCCAGCACCCGCGATTCGGGCATTCAGTACTTC
TRBD1	TRBV5-1	TRBJ2-2	many	20	CASSLKNGQARVANTGELFF	TGCGCCAGCAGCTTGAAGAACGGACAGGCGAGGGTCGCGAACACCGGGGAGCTGTTTTTT
TRBD1	TRBV5-1	TRBJ1-1	many	13	CASGDSMNTEAFF	TGCGCCAGCGGGGACAGCATGAACACTGAAGCTTTCTTT
TRBD2	TRBV5-6	TRBJ2-5	many	15	CASSPGTSGQETQYF	TGTGCCAGCAGCCCGGGGACTAGCGGACAAGAGACCCAGTACTTC
-	TRBV20-1	TRBJ2-7	-	13	CSARSSRGVEQYF	TGCAGTGCTAGATCTTCTAGGGGTGTGGAGCAGTACTTC
-	TRBV7-9	TRBJ2-3	many	17	CASSPDRFQDSTDTQYF	TGTGCCAGCAGCCCGGACCGATTTCAAGATAGCACAGATACGCAGTATTTT
-	TRBV7-9	TRBJ1-2	many	15	CASSLEYVTNYGYTF	TGTGCCAGCAGCTTAGAGTATGTCACTAACTATGGCTACACCTTC
TRBD1	TRBV20-1	TRBJ1-1	many	14	CSASPLRGHTEAFF	TGCAGTGCTAGTCCCCTCAGGGGGCACACTGAAGCTTTCTTT
-	TRBV5-1	TRBJ1-2	many	12	CASSYDMGGYTF	TGCGCCAGCAGCTACGACATGGGAGGCTACACCTTC
TRBD1	TRBV7-3	TRBJ2-7	many	15	CASRRDSGQTYEQYF	TGTGCCAGCAGGCGAGATTCGGGACAGACCTACGAGCAGTACTTC
TRBD2	TRBV7-9	TRBJ2-5	many	15	CASSLRGGLRETQYF	TGTGCCAGCAGCTTACGGGGGGGCCTCCGAGAGACCCAGTACTTC
-	TRBV20-1	TRBJ1-3	many	13	CSAREGNGNTIYF	TGCAGTGCTAGAGAGGGAAATGGAAACACCATATATTTT
TRBD2	TRBV6-2/TRBV6-3	TRBJ2-1	many	16	CASSISGGAPPDEQFF	TGTGCCAGCAGCATAAGCGGGGGGGCCCCCCCAGATGAGCAGTTCTTC
-	TRBV5-1	TRBJ2-6	many	16	CASSLDTNSGANVLTF	TGCGCCAGCAGCTTGGACACCAACTCTGGGGCCAACGTCCTGACTTTC
-	TRBV12-3/TRBV12-4	TRBJ2-6	many	16	CASSHRVFSGANVLTF	TGTGCCAGCAGTCACCGGGTCTTCTCTGGGGCCAACGTCCTGACTTTC
TRBD1	TRBV6-6	TRBJ2-7	many	15	CASSRQGAGSYEQYF	TGTGCCAGCAGTCGACAGGGGGCCGGATCCTACGAGCAGTACTTC
TRBD2	TRBV4-2	TRBJ2-3	-	18	CASSQEAVTSGGVDTQYF	TGTGCCAGCAGCCAAGAGGCGGTGACTAGCGGGGGGGTTGATACGCAGTATTTT
TRBD2	TRBV18	TRBJ2-7	many	14	CASSPTTGGYEQYF	TGTGCCAGCTCACCAACTACCGGGGGGTACGAGCAGTACTTC
TRBD1	TRBV4-1	TRBJ1-2	many	15	CASSQTPTGNYGYTF	TGCGCCAGCAGTCAGACTCCGACAGGGAACTATGGCTACACCTTC
TRBD1	TRBV4-1	TRBJ1-6	many	15	CASSQKTGYNSPLHF	TGCGCCAGCAGCCAGAAGACAGGGTATAATTCACCCCTCCACTTT
TRBD2	TRBV7-8	TRBJ2-3	many	15	CASSLVAGVTDTQYF	TGTGCCAGCAGCTTAGTAGCGGGGGTCACAGATACGCAGTATTTT
-	TRBV5-8	TRBJ1-6	-	12	CASSSDGSPLHF	TGTGCCAGCAGCTCGGATGGGTCACCCCTCCACTTT
-	TRBV4-3	TRBJ2-3	many	13	CASSGQWADTQYF	TGCGCCAGCTCTGGTCAATGGGCAGATACGCAGTATTTT
-	TRBV7-2	TRBJ2-2	-	13	CASSSKDSGELFF	TGTGCCAGCAGCTCGAAAGATAGCGGGGAGCTGTTTTTT
-	TRBV20-1	TRBJ2-2	many	14	CSARTDGDAGELFF	TGCAGTGCTAGAACGGACGGCGACGCCGGGGAGCTGTTTTTT